This paragraph covers one T cell receptor beta chain sequence. The antigen is unknown. The sample belongs to a study of T cell repertoires in cytomegalovirus infection. In TCRdb, the reads were re-called with MiXCR into one record per CDR3 protein. The table records fewer than 1,000,000 distinct CDR3 sequences, around 30% of them present only once. Germline V gene lookup returns CDR1 MGHRA and CDR2 YSYEKL. The CDR3 spans 17 residues. V gave up 4 bases and J gave up 4 bases, with 20 bases separating them. The TCR originated in a human donor in good health (CMV status not recorded). Some clones in this sample may be carry-over from other donors' samples. The chain links TRBV4-1 to TRBJ2-1; weak D call: TRBD1 (6 bases). Specimen: cultured CD8+ T cells from PBMCs, collected from culture after CMV antigen stimulation. CDR3 residues: CASSRGPGTPEYNEQFF. In DNA form, the CDR3 reads TGCGCCAGCAGCCGGGGTCCCGGGACACCTGAGTACAATGAGCAGTTCTTC.